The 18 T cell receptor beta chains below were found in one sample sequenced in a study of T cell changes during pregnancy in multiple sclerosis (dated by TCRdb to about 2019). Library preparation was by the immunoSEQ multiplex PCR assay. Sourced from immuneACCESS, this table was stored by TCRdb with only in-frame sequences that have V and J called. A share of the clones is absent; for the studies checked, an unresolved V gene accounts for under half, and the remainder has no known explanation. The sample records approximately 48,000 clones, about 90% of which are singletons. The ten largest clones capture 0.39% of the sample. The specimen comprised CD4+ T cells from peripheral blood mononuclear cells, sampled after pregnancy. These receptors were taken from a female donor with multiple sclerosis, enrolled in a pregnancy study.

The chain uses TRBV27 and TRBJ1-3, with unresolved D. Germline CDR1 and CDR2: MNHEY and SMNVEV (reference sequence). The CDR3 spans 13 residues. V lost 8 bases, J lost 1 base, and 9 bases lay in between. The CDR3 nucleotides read TGTGCCAGCCGGGAACGGTCTGGAAACACCATATATTTT. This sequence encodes CASRERSGNTIYF.

The CDR3 sequence is CASSQTGLQETQYF. The CDR3, as DNA: TGTGCCAGCAGCCAAACCGGGTTACAAGAGACCCAGTACTTC. The chain joins TRBV7-7 to TRBJ2-5; D gene unclear. V lost 5 bases to trimming and J lost 2 bases, with 12 bases between them. CDR1 is SSHAT and CDR2 is FNYEAQ in the germline V gene (reference sequence). This CDR3 spans 14 amino acids.

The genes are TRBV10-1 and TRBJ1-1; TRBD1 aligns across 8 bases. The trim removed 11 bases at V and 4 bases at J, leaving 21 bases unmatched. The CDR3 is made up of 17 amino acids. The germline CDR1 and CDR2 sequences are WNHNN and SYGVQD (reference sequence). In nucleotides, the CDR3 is TGCGCCGGCTTTGGGTGGGCAGGGGGCGAGTCGGGCACTGAAGCTTTCTTT. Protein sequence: CAGFGWAGGESGTEAFF.

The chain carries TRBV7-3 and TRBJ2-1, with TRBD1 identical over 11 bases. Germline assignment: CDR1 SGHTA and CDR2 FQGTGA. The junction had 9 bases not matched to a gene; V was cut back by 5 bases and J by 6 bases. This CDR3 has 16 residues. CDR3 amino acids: CASSPTGTGGVNEQFF. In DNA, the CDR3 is TGTGCCAGCAGCCCCACCGGGACAGGGGGGGTCAATGAGCAGTTCTTC.

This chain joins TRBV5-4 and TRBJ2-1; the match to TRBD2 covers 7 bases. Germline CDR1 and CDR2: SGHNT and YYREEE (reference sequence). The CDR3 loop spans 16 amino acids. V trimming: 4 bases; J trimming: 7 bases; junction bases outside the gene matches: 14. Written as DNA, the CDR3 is TGTGCCAGCAGCCTGCCCAGTGCGGGAGCGGCAAATGAGCAGTTCTTC. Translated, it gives CASSLPSAGAANEQFF.

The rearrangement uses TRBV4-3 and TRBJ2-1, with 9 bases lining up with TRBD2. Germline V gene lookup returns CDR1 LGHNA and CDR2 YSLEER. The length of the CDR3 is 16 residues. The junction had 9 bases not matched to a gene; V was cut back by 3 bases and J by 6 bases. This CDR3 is CASSQAGASGTNEQFF. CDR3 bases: TGCGCCAGCAGCCAGGCAGGGGCTAGCGGGACCAATGAGCAGTTCTTC.

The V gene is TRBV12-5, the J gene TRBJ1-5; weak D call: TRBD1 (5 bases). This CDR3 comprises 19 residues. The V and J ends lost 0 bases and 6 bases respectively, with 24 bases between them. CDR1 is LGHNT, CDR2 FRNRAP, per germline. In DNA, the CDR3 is TGTGCTAGTGGTTTGGTTCTGGGGAGGGCCCAGGGTTTTGTTCAGCCCCAGCATTTT. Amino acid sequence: CASGLVLGRAQGFVQPQHF.

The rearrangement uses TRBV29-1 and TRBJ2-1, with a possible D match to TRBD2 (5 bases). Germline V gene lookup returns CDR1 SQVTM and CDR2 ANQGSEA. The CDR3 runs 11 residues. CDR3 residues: CRASREYEQFF. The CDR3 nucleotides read TGCAGAGCGAGTCGGGAATATGAGCAGTTCTTC.

The CDR3 nucleotides are TGCGCCAGCAGCTGGGGGCCTGCAGGAGTTTCTGGCTATGGCTACACCTTC. Protein product: CASSWGPAGVSGYGYTF. This chain connects TRBV5-1 to TRBJ1-2, with D possibly TRBD1 on 6 matching bases. This CDR3 is 17 amino acids long. Germline-derived CDR1 and CDR2 are SGHRS and YFSETQ. The germline V and J ends were trimmed by 3 bases and 4 bases, with 22 bases remaining between them.

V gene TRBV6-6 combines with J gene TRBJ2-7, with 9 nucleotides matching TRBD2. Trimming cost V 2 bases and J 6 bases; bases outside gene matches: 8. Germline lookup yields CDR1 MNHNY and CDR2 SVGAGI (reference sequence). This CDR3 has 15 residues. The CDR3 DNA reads TGTGCCAGCAGTTACGGGCTTAGCGGGAGCGCCGAGCAGTACTTC. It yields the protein CASSYGLSGSAEQYF.

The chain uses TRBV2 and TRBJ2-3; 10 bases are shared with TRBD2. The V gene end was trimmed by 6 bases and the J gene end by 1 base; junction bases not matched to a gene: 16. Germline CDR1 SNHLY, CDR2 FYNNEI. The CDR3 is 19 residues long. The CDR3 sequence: CASSSPGLARTRGTDTQYF. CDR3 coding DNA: TGTGCCAGCAGCTCGCCGGGACTAGCGCGCACAAGGGGCACAGATACGCAGTATTTT.

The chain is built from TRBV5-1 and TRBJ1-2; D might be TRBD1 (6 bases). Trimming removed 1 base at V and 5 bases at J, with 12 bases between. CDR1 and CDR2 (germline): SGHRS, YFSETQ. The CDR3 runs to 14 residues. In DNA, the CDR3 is TGCGCCAGCAGCTTGTCACAGGGAGGGTATGGCTACACCTTC. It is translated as CASSLSQGGYGYTF. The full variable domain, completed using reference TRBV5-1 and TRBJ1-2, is KAGVTQTPRYLIKTRGQQVTLSCSPISGHRSVSWYQQTPGQGLQFLFEYFSETQRNKGNFPGRFSGRQFSNSRSEMNVSTLELGDSALYLCASSLSQGGYGYTFGSGTRLTVV.

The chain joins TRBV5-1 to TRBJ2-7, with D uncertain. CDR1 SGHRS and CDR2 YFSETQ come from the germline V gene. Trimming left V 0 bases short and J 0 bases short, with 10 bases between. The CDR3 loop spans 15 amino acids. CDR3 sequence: CASSLDTVSSYEQYF. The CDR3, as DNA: TGCGCCAGCAGCTTGGATACTGTGAGCTCCTACGAGCAGTACTTC.

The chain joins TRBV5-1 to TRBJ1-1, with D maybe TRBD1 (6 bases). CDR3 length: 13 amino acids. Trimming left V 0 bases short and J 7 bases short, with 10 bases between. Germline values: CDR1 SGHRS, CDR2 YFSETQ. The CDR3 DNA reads TGCGCCAGCAGCTTGGTCGGACAGAATGAAGCTTTCTTT. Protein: CASSLVGQNEAFF. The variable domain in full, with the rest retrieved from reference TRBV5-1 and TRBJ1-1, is KAGVTQTPRYLIKTRGQQVTLSCSPISGHRSVSWYQQTPGQGLQFLFEYFSETQRNKGNFPGRFSGRQFSNSRSEMNVSTLELGDSALYLCASSLVGQNEAFFGQGTRLTVV.

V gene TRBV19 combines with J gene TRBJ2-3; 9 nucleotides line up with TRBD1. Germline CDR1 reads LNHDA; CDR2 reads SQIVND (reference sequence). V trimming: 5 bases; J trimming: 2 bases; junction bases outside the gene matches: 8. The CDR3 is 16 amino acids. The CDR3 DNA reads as TGTGCCAGTAGTCACTCCGGACAGGGGAACACAGATACGCAGTATTTT. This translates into CASSHSGQGNTDTQYF.

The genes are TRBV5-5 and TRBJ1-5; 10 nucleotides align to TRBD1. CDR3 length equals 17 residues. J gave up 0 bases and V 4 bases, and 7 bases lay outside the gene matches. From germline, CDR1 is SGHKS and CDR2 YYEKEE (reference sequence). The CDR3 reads CASSATGGPYSNQPQHF. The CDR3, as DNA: TGTGCCAGCAGCGCGACAGGGGGCCCATATAGCAATCAGCCCCAGCATTTT.

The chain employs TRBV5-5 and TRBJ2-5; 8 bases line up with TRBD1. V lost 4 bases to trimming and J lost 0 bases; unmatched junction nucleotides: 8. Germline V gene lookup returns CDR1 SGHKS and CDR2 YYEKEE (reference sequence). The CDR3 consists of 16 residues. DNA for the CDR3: TGTGCCAGCAGCCTTGGACAGGGTCACCACCAAGAGACCCAGTACTTC. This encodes CASSLGQGHHQETQYF.

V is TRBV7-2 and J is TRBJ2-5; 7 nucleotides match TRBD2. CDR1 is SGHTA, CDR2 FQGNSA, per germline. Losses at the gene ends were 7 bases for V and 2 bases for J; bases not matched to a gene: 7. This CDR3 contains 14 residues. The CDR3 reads CASTPGGTQETQYF. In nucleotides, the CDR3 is TGTGCCAGCACCCCCGGGGGGACTCAAGAGACCCAGTACTTC.